What follows describes a single TCR beta chain. The sample belongs to a study of cytomegalovirus exposure and HLA in healthy donors. The CDR3 length is 13 residues. V shed 8 bases and J 3 bases; nucleotides not matched to a gene: 3. Germline assignment: CDR1 MNHNS and CDR2 SASEGT. PCR used 60 Vbeta primers and 13 Jbeta primers. Generated by immunoSEQ multiplex PCR, the TCRdb table keeps only in-frame clones and is missing some. Here the sample table reports about 55,000 clones. This receptor was identified in a man over 45 in good health and CMV-seropositive. V usage is TRBV6-1 and J usage is TRBJ2-7; 11 bases align to TRBD2. The sequenced material came from PBMCs. The CDR3 coding sequence is TGTGCCAGCTCGACTAGCGGGATCTACGAGCAGTACTTC. Translating it yields CASSTSGIYEQYF.